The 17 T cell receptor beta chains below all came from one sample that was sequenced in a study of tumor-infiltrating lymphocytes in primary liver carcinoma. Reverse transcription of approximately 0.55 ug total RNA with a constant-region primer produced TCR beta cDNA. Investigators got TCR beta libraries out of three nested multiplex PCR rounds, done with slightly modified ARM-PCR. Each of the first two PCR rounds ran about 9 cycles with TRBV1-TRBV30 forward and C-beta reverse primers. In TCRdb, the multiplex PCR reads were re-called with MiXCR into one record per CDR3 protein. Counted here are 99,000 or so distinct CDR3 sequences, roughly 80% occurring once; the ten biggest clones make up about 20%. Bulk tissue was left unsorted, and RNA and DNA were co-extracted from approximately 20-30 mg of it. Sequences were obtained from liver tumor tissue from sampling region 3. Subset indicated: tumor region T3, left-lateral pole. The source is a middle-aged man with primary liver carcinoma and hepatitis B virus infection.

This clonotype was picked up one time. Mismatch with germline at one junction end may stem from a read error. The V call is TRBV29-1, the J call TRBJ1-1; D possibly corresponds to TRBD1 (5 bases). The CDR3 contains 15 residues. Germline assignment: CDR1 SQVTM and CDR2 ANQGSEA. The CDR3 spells CGVRAGWVMNTEAFF. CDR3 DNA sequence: TGCGGCGTTCGGGCAGGGTGGGTAATGAACACTGAAGCTTTCTTT.

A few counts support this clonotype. The CDR3 DNA reads as TGTGCCAGCAGTTCTGTGAGCGGACGTACGGATACGCAGTATTTT. It specifies CASSSVSGRTDTQYF. The chain employs TRBV12-3 or TRBV12-4 and TRBJ2-3; TRBD2 is a possible D gene (5 bases). V was shortened by 4 bases and J by 6 bases, with 17 bases between the two germline ends. This CDR3 spans 15 amino acids.

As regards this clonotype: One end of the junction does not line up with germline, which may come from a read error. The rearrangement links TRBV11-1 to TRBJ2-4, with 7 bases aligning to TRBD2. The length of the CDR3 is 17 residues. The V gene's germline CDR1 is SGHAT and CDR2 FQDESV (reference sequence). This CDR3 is CANSFPGTNWTKNIHYF. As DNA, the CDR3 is TGTGCCAACAGCTTTCCCGGGACTAACTGGACCAAAAACATTCATTACTTC.

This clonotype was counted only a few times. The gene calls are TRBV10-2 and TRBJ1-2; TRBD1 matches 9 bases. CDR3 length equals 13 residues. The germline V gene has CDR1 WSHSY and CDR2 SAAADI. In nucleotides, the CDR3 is TGCACTAGCAATCCGGGACAGGGTGCGAGCTACACCTTC. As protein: CTSNPGQGASYTF.

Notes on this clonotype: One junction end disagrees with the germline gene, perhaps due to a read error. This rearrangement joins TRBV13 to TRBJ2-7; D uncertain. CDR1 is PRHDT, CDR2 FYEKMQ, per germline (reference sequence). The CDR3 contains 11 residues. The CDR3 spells CASSHSYKQYF. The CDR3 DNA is TGTGCCAGCAGCCACTCCTACAAGCAGTACTTC.

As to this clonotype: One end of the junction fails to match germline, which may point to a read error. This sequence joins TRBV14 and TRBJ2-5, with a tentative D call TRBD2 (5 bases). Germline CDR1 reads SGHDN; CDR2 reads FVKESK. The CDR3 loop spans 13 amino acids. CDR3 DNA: TGTACCAGCAGCCGATTGCGGGCTCAGACACAGTACTTC. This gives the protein CTSSRLRAQTQYF.

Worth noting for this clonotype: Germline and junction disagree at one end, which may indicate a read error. The CDR3 region is CATSLGASGQATQYF. The CDR3 nucleotides are TGTGCCACCAGTTTAGGGGCTAGCGGACAAGCGACCCAGTACTTC. The chain has TRBV11-2 and TRBJ2-5; 7 bases map to TRBD2. This CDR3 has 15 amino acids. Looked up from germline, CDR1 is SGHAT and CDR2 is FQNNGV.

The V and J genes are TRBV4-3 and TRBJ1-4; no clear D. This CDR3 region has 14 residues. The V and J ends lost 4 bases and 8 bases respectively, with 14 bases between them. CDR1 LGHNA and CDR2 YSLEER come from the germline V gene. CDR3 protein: CASSRREGGEKLFF. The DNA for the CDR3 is TGCGCCAGCAGCCGCCGAGAGGGAGGAGAAAAACTGTTTTTT.

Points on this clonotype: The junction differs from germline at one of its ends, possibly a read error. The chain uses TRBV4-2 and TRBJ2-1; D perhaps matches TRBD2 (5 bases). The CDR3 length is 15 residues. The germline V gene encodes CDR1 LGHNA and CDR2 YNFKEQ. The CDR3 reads CASSQEVGEHNKQFF. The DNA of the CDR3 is TGTGCCAGCAGCCAGGAAGTGGGAGAACACAATAAGCAGTTCTTC.

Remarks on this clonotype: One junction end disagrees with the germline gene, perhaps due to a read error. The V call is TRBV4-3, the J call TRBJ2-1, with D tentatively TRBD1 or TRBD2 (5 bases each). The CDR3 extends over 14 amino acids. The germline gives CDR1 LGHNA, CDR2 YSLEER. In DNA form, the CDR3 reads TGCATCAGCAGCCAAGGGACCAATTTCGACGAGCGGTTCTTC. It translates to CISSQGTNFDERFF.

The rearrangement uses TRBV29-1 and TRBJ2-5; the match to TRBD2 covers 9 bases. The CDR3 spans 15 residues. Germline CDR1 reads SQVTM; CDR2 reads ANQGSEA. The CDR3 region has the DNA TGCAGTGTTAAAGTTGCGGGAGGGCCTGGTGAGACCCAGTACTTC. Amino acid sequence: CSVKVAGGPGETQYF. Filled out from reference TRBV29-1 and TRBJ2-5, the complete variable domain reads SAVISQKPSRDICQRGTSLTIQCQVDSQVTMMFWYRQQPGQSLTLIATANQGSEATYESGFVIDKFPISRPNLTFSTLTVSNMSPEDSSIYLCSVKVAGGPGETQYFGPGTRLLVL.

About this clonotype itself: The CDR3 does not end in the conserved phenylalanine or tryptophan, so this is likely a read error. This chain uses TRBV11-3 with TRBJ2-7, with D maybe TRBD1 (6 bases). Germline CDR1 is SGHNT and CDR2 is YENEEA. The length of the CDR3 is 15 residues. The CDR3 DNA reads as TGTGCCTGCAGCTTAGATCCAGGGACACCCTACGAGCAGTACTTA. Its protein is CACSLDPGTPYEQYL.

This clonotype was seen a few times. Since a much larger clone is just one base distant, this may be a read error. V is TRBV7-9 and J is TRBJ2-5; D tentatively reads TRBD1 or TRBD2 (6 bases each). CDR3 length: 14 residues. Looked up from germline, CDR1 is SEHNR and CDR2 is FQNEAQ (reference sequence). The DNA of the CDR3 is TGTGCCAGCAGGACATCCGGGGGCCAAGAGATCCAGTACTTC. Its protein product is CASRTSGGQEIQYF.

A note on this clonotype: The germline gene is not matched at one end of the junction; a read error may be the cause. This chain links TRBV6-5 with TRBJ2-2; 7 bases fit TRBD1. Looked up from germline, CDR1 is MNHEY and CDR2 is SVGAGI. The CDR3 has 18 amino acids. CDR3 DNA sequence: TGTGCCAGCAGTCGTCGCCCCCCAACAGGGGCGAATACCGGGGACCTGTTTTTT. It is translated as CASSRRPPTGANTGDLFF.

This CDR3 reads CASSSRGWAISPLHF. The CDR3 coding sequence is TGCGCCAGCAGCAGTAGGGGTTGGGCGATTTCACCCCTCCACTTT. V usage is TRBV4-3 and J usage is TRBJ1-6; TRBD1 is a possible D gene (5 bases). Germline CDR1 is LGHNA and CDR2 is YSLEER. The V end was cut by 5 bases, the J end by 9 bases, with 17 bases between. The CDR3 has 15 residues.

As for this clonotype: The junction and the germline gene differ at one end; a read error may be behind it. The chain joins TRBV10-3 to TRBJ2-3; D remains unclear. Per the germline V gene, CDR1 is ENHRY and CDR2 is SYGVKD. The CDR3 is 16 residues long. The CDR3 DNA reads TGTGCCACCAGTGAGTCCTCCGACAAGGGCACAGATACGCAGTATTTT. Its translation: CATSESSDKGTDTQYF.

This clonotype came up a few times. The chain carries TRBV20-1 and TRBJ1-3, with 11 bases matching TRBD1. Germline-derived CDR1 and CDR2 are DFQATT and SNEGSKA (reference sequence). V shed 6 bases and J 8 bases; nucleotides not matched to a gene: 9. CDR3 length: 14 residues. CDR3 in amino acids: CSAQDRGLSDTIYF. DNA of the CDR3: TGCAGTGCCCAGGACAGGGGGCTGTCGGACACCATATATTTT.